These T cell receptor beta chains were read from a single sample in a study of blood T cell repertoires in COVID-19. Data came from immunoSEQ multiplex PCR; TCRdb stores just in-frame clones and leaves some out. The repertoire holds 150,000 to 170,000 clones, with roughly 78% as singletons. The sequenced sample consisted of peripheral blood. The source is a man aged 80 or over with acute or convalescent COVID-19. Both conserved end residues are part of each CDR3. The D gene is left open where the match is weak. Some rows mark clone size as missing; the rest say once, few, many or name a class of expanded clone.

DNA: TGCAGTGCTAGTCCTAGCGGATACAATGAGCAGTTCTTC
CDR3: CSASPSGYNEQFF
J: TRBJ2-1
D: TRBD2
V: TRBV20-1
size: -

DNA: TGTGCCAGCAGCGTAGCTACCCAGGGCCTCTATGGCTACACCTTC
CDR3: CASSVATQGLYGYTF
J: TRBJ1-2
D: -
V: TRBV9
size: -

DNA: TGTGCCAGCAGTGAGGGAGCCTACACTGAAGCTTTCTTT
CDR3: CASSEGAYTEAFF
J: TRBJ1-1
D: -
V: TRBV25-1
size: few

DNA: TGTGCCAGCAGCTCCCGGGACAGGGCTTTGAATGAGCAGTTCTTC
CDR3: CASSSRDRALNEQFF
J: TRBJ2-1
D: TRBD1
V: TRBV11-2
size: -

DNA: TGTGCCAGCAGCTTGGATCCGGGCAGGGAAGACACTGAAGCTTTCTTT
CDR3: CASSLDPGREDTEAFF
J: TRBJ1-1
D: -
V: TRBV5-6
size: -

DNA: TGTGCCGGGAGGACAGGCGGCTACAATGAGCAGTTCTTC
CDR3: CAGRTGGYNEQFF
J: TRBJ2-1
D: -
V: TRBV6-5
size: once

DNA: TGTGCCAGCAGTGAAGCGGCGGGGATTGGTCAGCCCCAGCATTTT
CDR3: CASSEAAGIGQPQHF
J: TRBJ1-5
D: -
V: TRBV6-1
size: -

DNA: TGTGCCAGTAGTCCGCACAGGGGGCCCTATGGCTACACCTTC
CDR3: CASSPHRGPYGYTF
J: TRBJ1-2
D: TRBD1
V: TRBV19
size: few

DNA: TGTGCAAGTCGCCCTATTACACAGGGGGCAGCTGGAAACACCATATATTTT
CDR3: CASRPITQGAAGNTIYF
J: TRBJ1-3
D: -
V: TRBV12-2
size: -

DNA: TGTGCCAGCGGCTGGGGGGACACTGAAGCTTTCTTT
CDR3: CASGWGDTEAFF
J: TRBJ1-1
D: -
V: TRBV28
size: once

DNA: TGTGCCAGCAGCTCGACAGGGGAAATGGCCGAGCAGTACTTC
CDR3: CASSSTGEMAEQYF
J: TRBJ2-7
D: TRBD1
V: TRBV11-2
size: -

DNA: TGTGCCAGCAGCGCCACAGGGGGGCGGGGCTACACCTTC
CDR3: CASSATGGRGYTF
J: TRBJ1-2
D: TRBD1
V: TRBV7-3
size: -

DNA: TGTGCCAGCAGCGACAGGGTAGGACAGCCCCAGCATTTT
CDR3: CASSDRVGQPQHF
J: TRBJ1-5
D: TRBD1
V: TRBV6-2/TRBV6-3
size: once

DNA: TGTGCCAGCAGTAACCCGACAGCCGGCAATCAGCCCCAGCATTTT
CDR3: CASSNPTAGNQPQHF
J: TRBJ1-5
D: -
V: TRBV2
size: -

DNA: TGTGCCACCAGCAGGGGACTAGCTCTCAATGAGCAGTTCTTC
CDR3: CATSRGLALNEQFF
J: TRBJ2-1
D: TRBD2
V: TRBV15
size: few

DNA: TGTGCCAGCAGCTTGGAGGCTAGCGGGGCACAAGAGACCCAGTACTTC
CDR3: CASSLEASGAQETQYF
J: TRBJ2-5
D: TRBD2
V: TRBV5-4
size: -

DNA: TGCGCCAGCAGCTTGGATACAGGGGGCAGGTACACTGAAGCTTTCTTT
CDR3: CASSLDTGGRYTEAFF
J: TRBJ1-1
D: TRBD1
V: TRBV5-1
size: -

DNA: TGTGCCAGCAGGACGGGGATTGTCTCCTACAATGAGCAGTTCTTC
CDR3: CASRTGIVSYNEQFF
J: TRBJ2-1
D: -
V: TRBV28
size: -

DNA: TGTGCCAGCAGAGAGAGCGCTCCCCGCACAGATACGCAGTATTTT
CDR3: CASRESAPRTDTQYF
J: TRBJ2-3
D: -
V: TRBV6-5
size: -

DNA: TGTGCCAGCAGTGAAGCCCGGACTAGCGCCGGGGAGCTGTTTTTT
CDR3: CASSEARTSAGELFF
J: TRBJ2-2
D: TRBD2
V: TRBV2
size: many

DNA: TGTGCCAGCAGCTTGACAGGACAGGCCTGGAGGGGAAACACCATATATTTT
CDR3: CASSLTGQAWRGNTIYF
J: TRBJ1-3
D: TRBD1
V: TRBV7-6
size: -

DNA: TGTGCCAGCGGCCGACTCGAGGGCGGGGAGCTGTTTTTT
CDR3: CASGRLEGGELFF
J: TRBJ2-2
D: -
V: TRBV6-5
size: -

DNA: TGTGCCAGCAGTGAAAGAGAGAACACTGAAGCTTTCTTT
CDR3: CASSERENTEAFF
J: TRBJ1-1
D: -
V: TRBV2
size: -

DNA: TGTGCCAGCAGTCGTAACACCGGGGAGCTGTTTTTT
CDR3: CASSRNTGELFF
J: TRBJ2-2
D: -
V: TRBV5-5
size: -

DNA: TGTGCCAGCAGCCAAGCGCATGCGGGACAGGGCGGTGGTGGCTACACCTTC
CDR3: CASSQAHAGQGGGGYTF
J: TRBJ1-2
D: TRBD1
V: TRBV14
size: -

DNA: TGTGCCAGCAAACGGAGGGGCGAAGCTTTCTTT
CDR3: CASKRRGEAFF
J: TRBJ1-1
D: -
V: TRBV6-5
size: -

DNA: TGTGCCAGCAGCTTAAGGGTGGGTGGGCCGACAGATACGCAGTATTTT
CDR3: CASSLRVGGPTDTQYF
J: TRBJ2-3
D: -
V: TRBV7-3
size: -

DNA: TGTGCCAGCAGCCACCGGGAGGGCAAAAACATTCAGTACTTC
CDR3: CASSHREGKNIQYF
J: TRBJ2-4
D: TRBD2
V: TRBV3-1/TRBV3-2
size: -